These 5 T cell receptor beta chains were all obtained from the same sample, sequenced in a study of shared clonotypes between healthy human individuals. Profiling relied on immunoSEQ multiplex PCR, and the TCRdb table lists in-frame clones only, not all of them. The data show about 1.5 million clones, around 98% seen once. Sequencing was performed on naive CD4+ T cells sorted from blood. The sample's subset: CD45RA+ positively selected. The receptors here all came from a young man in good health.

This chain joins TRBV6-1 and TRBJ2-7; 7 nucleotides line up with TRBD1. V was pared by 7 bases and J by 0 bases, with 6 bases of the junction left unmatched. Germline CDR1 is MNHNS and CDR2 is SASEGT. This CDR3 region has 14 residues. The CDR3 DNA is TGTGCCAGCAAGCCGGGACAGACCTCCTACGAGCAGTACTTC. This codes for CASKPGQTSYEQYF.

The DNA for the CDR3 is TGCGCCAGCAGCCAAGGGGGGACAGGGTCCTCCTACAATGAGCAGTTCTTC. Translation: CASSQGGTGSSYNEQFF. The chain employs TRBV4-3 and TRBJ2-1; TRBD1 agrees at 9 bases. Unmatched junction bases numbered 4, after V lost 1 base and J lost 0 bases. The germline CDR1 and CDR2 sequences are LGHNA and YSLEER. The CDR3 runs 17 residues.

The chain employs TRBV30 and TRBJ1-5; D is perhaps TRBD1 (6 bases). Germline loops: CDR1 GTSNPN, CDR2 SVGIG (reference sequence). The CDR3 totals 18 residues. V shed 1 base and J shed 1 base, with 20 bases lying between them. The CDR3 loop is CAWSGGPGVGPSNQPQHF. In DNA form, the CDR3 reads TGTGCCTGGAGTGGGGGGCCGGGAGTTGGGCCGAGCAATCAGCCCCAGCATTTT. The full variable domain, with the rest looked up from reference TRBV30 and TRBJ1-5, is SQTIHQWPATLVQPVGSPLSLECTVEGTSNPNLYWYRQAAGRGLQLLFYSVGIGQISSEVPQNLSASRPQDRQFILSSKKLLLSDSGFYLCAWSGGPGVGPSNQPQHFGDGTRLSIL.

The DNA of the CDR3 is TGTGCCAGCAGCACCGGACAGGGCGTTGGCTACACCTTC. Its translation is CASSTGQGVGYTF. V usage is TRBV5-4 and J usage is TRBJ1-2, with 8 positions matching TRBD1. This CDR3 has 13 amino acids. Per germline, CDR1 SGHNT and CDR2 YYREEE (reference sequence). With 4 bases clipped from V and 7 bases from J, the junction kept 6 bases outside the gene matches.

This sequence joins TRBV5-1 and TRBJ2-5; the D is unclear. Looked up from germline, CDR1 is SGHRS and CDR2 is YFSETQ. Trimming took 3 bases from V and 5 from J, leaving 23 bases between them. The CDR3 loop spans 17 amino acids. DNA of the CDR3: TGCGCCAGCAGCTCCTGGGGTCGTTCCGGCAGCGCCGAGACCCAGTACTTC. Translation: CASSSWGRSGSAETQYF.